The 28 T cell receptor beta chains given below trace back to one sample, sequenced in a study of shared clonotypes between healthy human individuals. Profiling relied on immunoSEQ multiplex PCR, and the TCRdb table lists in-frame clones only, not all of them. The sample consists of 700,000 to 950,000 clones, approximately 96% of them appearing once. In the naive CD8 group, cells lacked CD45RO and were positively selected for CCR7, so terminally differentiated effector memory CD45RA+ cells were left out. Sequenced sample: naive CD8+ T cells sorted from blood. Every receptor here comes from a man aged 30 to 45 in good health.

The V gene is TRBV7-9, the J gene TRBJ2-7; D may be TRBD1 (6 bases). The V gene's germline CDR1 is SEHNR and CDR2 FQNEAQ (reference sequence). V was clipped by 4 bases and J by 2 bases, with 12 bases between them. The CDR3 sequence is 14 residues long. The CDR3 sequence is CASSSGQTPYEQYF. The CDR3 DNA is TGTGCCAGCAGCTCAGGACAGACTCCCTACGAGCAGTACTTC.

The rearrangement uses TRBV7-6 and TRBJ1-1; TRBD1 agrees at 7 bases. The length of the CDR3 is 15 residues. V was clipped by 5 bases and J by 4 bases; unmatched bases: 10. Germline assignment: CDR1 SGHVS and CDR2 FNYEAQ. The CDR3 bases are TGTGCCAGCAGCCCCCAGGGGGTTAGGGGCACTGAAGCTTTCTTT. As protein: CASSPQGVRGTEAFF.

This clone was seen just once. The genes are TRBV29-1 and TRBJ2-7, with D hard to call. From germline, CDR1 is SQVTM and CDR2 ANQGSEA. V was clipped by 6 bases and J by 5 bases, with 11 bases between them. This CDR3 is built from 11 residues. This chain's CDR3 is CSVDLENEQYF. The CDR3 DNA sequence: TGCAGCGTCGATCTGGAGAACGAGCAGTACTTC.

The chain recombines TRBV27 with TRBJ2-7, with a tentative D call TRBD1 (5 bases). Deletions cut 3 bases from V and 2 bases from J, with 8 bases between. This CDR3 has 13 amino acids. The germline CDR1 and CDR2 sequences are MNHEY and SMNVEV (reference sequence). In DNA form, the CDR3 reads TGTGCCAGCAGTTTCGGACATGCCTACGAGCAGTACTTC. Amino acid sequence: CASSFGHAYEQYF.

Details on this clone: Other DNA sequences in this specimen translate into the identical CDR3. The chain has TRBV7-9 and TRBJ2-5; D uncertain. The CDR3 sequence is 12 residues long. The germline CDR1 and CDR2 sequences are SEHNR and FQNEAQ (reference sequence). The V gene lost 1 base and the J gene lost 5 bases, with 5 bases spanning the gap. The CDR3 here is CASSLGTETQYF. CDR3 DNA sequence: TGTGCCAGCAGCTTAGGTACTGAGACCCAGTACTTC.

The chain recombines TRBV15 with TRBJ2-3; either TRBD1 or TRBD2 may fit D (5 bases each). V was pared by 5 bases and J by 2 bases, with 17 bases between. The CDR3 spans 16 residues. Germline-derived CDR1 and CDR2 are LNHNV and YYDKDF (reference sequence). DNA for the CDR3: TGTGCCACCAGCCCGCCGGGACCAACGACCACAGATACGCAGTATTTT. It codes for CATSPPGPTTTDTQYF.

The rearrangement links TRBV11-3 to TRBJ2-7; 9 bases agree with TRBD1. Germline V lookup: CDR1 SGHNT, CDR2 YENEEA. The CDR3 runs 13 residues. V shed 5 bases and J 3 bases; nucleotides not matched to a gene: 2. CDR3 region: CASSRDRDYEQYF. The CDR3 nucleotides read TGTGCCAGCAGCCGGGACAGGGACTACGAGCAGTACTTC.

Comments on this clone: This CDR3 is also generated by other DNA sequences in the sample. The J gene is TRBJ1-1, the V gene TRBV4-1; D is uncertain. Germline V gives CDR1 MGHRA, CDR2 YSYEKL. V gave up 2 bases and J gave up 3 bases, with 7 bases separating them. CDR3 length: 13 amino acids. CDR3 DNA: TGCGCCAGCAGCCAAAACAGAGACACTGAAGCTTTCTTT. It encodes CASSQNRDTEAFF.

J is TRBJ1-2 and V is TRBV7-2, with D hard to call. V shed 4 bases and J shed 0 bases, with 6 bases lying between them. CDR3 size: 13 residues. Germline V CDR1 and CDR2: SGHTA, FQGNSA. The CDR3 region is CASSYLTNYGYTF. The CDR3 bases are TGTGCCAGCAGCTATCTTACTAACTATGGCTACACCTTC.

This clone has a single count. Other DNA sequences from this sample encode an identical CDR3 as well. This chain joins TRBV15 and TRBJ2-5, with 10 bases lining up with TRBD2. Trimming cost V 0 bases and J 5 bases; bases outside gene matches: 3. Germline CDR1 LNHNV, CDR2 YYDKDF (reference sequence). This CDR3 region has 15 residues. Written as DNA, the CDR3 is TGTGCCACCAGCAGAGAAGCGGGAGGGATGGAGACCCAGTACTTC. It codes for CATSREAGGMETQYF.

The chain couples TRBV10-2 to TRBJ2-1; 9 bases fit TRBD2. From germline, CDR1 is WSHSY and CDR2 SAAADI. The CDR3 is 15 residues long. V lost 6 bases, J lost 6 bases, and 9 bases stayed unmatched. In DNA, the CDR3 is TGCGCCAGCAGCAACGAAGCGGGAGGTGGCAATGAGCAGTTCTTC. As protein: CASSNEAGGGNEQFF.

V gene TRBV2 combines with J gene TRBJ2-5; no reliable D call. The CDR3 length is 10 residues. CDR1 SNHLY and CDR2 FYNNEI come from the germline V gene. V was trimmed by 8 bases and J by 4 bases, leaving 5 bases between them. The CDR3 DNA sequence: TGTGCCAGCCTGAGAGAGACCCAGTACTTC. Residues: CASLRETQYF.

This chain joins TRBV27 and TRBJ2-7; TRBD2 aligns across 8 bases. V was clipped by 2 bases and J by 4 bases; unmatched bases: 10. The V gene's germline CDR1 is MNHEY and CDR2 SMNVEV (reference sequence). The CDR3 length is 16 residues. CDR3 DNA sequence: TGTGCCAGCAGTTTAACTTTGGAGCGGGAGATGTACGAGCAGTACTTC. It encodes CASSLTLEREMYEQYF.

This chain connects TRBV9 to TRBJ2-1, with 12 bases lining up with TRBD2. The V and J ends lost 0 bases and 8 bases, in that order; junction bases with no gene match: 9. The CDR3 extends over 17 amino acids. From germline, CDR1 is SGDLS and CDR2 YYNGEE. This chain's CDR3 is CASSVATRLAGEHEQFF. CDR3 DNA: TGTGCCAGCAGCGTAGCTACACGACTAGCGGGAGAGCATGAGCAGTTCTTC. The whole variable domain, remainder taken from reference TRBV9 and TRBJ2-1, is DSGVTQTPKHLITATGQRVTLRCSPRSGDLSVYWYQQSLDQGLQFLIQYYNGEERAKGNILERFSAQQFPDLHSELNLSSLELGDSALYFCASSVATRLAGEHEQFFGPGTRLTVL.

The chain employs TRBV10-1 and TRBJ2-7; 8 bases fit TRBD1. Germline assignment: CDR1 WNHNN and CDR2 SYGVQD (reference sequence). V shed 9 bases and J 5 bases; nucleotides not matched to a gene: 12. CDR3 length equals 14 residues. Here the CDR3 DNA reads TGCGCCAGTTCGGCCGGACAGGGTCCAAACGAGCAGTACTTC. As protein: CASSAGQGPNEQYF.

Turning to this clone: The sample has other DNA sequences that encode this CDR3 too. This chain joins TRBV6-5 and TRBJ2-7, with 10 bases lining up with TRBD1. V lost 4 bases and J lost 6; bases outside the gene matches: 3. This CDR3 region has 13 residues. Germline values: CDR1 MNHEY, CDR2 SVGAGI. The CDR3 reads CASSSGTGVEQYF. The CDR3 region has the DNA TGTGCCAGCAGTTCCGGGACAGGGGTCGAGCAGTACTTC.

V usage is TRBV7-2 and J usage is TRBJ2-3; 10 bases align to TRBD2. The CDR3 runs to 17 residues. CDR1 SGHTA and CDR2 FQGNSA come from the germline V gene. With V trimmed by 3 bases and J by 2 bases, 8 bases remained unmatched. The DNA of the CDR3 is TGTGCCAGCAGCTTGCCAGGACTAGCGGAACCCACAGATACGCAGTATTTT. Its protein product is CASSLPGLAEPTDTQYF.

The genes are TRBV5-1 and TRBJ2-7; tentatively, D is TRBD1 or TRBD2 (6 bases each). The CDR3 loop spans 14 amino acids. V shed 0 bases and J shed 4 bases, with 11 bases lying between them. Germline CDR1 and CDR2: SGHRS and YFSETQ. The CDR3 nucleotides are TGCGCCAGCAGCTTGGTCGGGGGCCAGTACGAGCAGTACTTC. It codes for CASSLVGGQYEQYF.

J is TRBJ1-2 and V is TRBV19; TRBD1 matches at 12 bases. The CDR3 runs to 15 residues. CDR1 and CDR2 from the germline V gene are LNHDA and SQIVND (reference sequence). The J segment lost 7 bases and the V segment lost 0 bases, leaving 3 bases of the junction unmatched. DNA for the CDR3: TGTGCCAGTAGTATAGACGGGGACAGGGGGCTTGGCTACACCTTC. Its protein is CASSIDGDRGLGYTF.

The gene calls are TRBV7-8 and TRBJ2-5; D gene ambiguous. The CDR3 runs to 15 residues. V was pared by 0 bases and J by 5 bases, with 13 bases between. The germline gives CDR1 SGHVS, CDR2 FQNEAQ. The DNA for the CDR3 is TGTGCCAGCAGCTTAGCCCAGTCGGCCCGGGAGACCCAGTACTTC. This translates into CASSLAQSARETQYF.

The chain has TRBV4-3 and TRBJ2-1, with a weak D call TRBD2 (6 bases). Germline values: CDR1 LGHNA, CDR2 YSLEER. The V end was cut by 4 bases, the J end by 6 bases, with 13 bases between. This CDR3 has 14 residues. CDR3 DNA: TGCGCCAGCAGCCTTCGACTAGACTCCAATGAGCAGTTCTTC. Amino acid sequence: CASSLRLDSNEQFF.

The chain has TRBV7-9 and TRBJ2-7, with D hard to call. This CDR3 has 15 amino acids. The V gene lost 4 bases and the J gene lost 3 bases, with 16 bases spanning the gap. The germline CDR1 and CDR2 sequences are SEHNR and FQNEAQ (reference sequence). DNA of the CDR3: TGTGCCAGCAGCTCAACTGCCGACGGATACTACGAGCAGTACTTC. It is translated as CASSSTADGYYEQYF.

This chain joins TRBV29-1 and TRBJ2-5; no firm D call. The CDR3 length is 12 residues. Trimming left V 1 base short and J 4 bases short, with 7 bases between. CDR1 SQVTM and CDR2 ANQGSEA come from the germline V gene. The CDR3 coding sequence is TGCAGCGTTGAAGTCCCCCCAGAGACCCAGTACTTC. Its translation is CSVEVPPETQYF.

Turning to this clone: Other DNA variants within this sample encode the same CDR3. The V and J genes are TRBV4-3 and TRBJ2-7, with D perhaps being TRBD1 or TRBD2 (5 bases each). The CDR3 sequence is 14 residues long. Germline CDR1 LGHNA, CDR2 YSLEER. V was cut by 8 bases and J by 4 bases, with 18 bases left in between. In nucleotides, the CDR3 is TGCGCCAGCTCACCCGGGACCGGAGCATACGAGCAGTACTTC. It encodes CASSPGTGAYEQYF.

Only one count was recorded for this clone. The chain employs TRBV4-1 and TRBJ2-7; D call uncertain. V dropped 2 bases and J dropped 6 bases, with 17 bases sitting between them. This CDR3 has 15 amino acids. Per the germline V gene, CDR1 is MGHRA and CDR2 is YSYEKL. CDR3 region: CASSQKTEGLVEQYF. CDR3 in DNA: TGCGCCAGCAGCCAAAAGACTGAAGGGTTAGTCGAGCAGTACTTC.

The J gene is TRBJ2-2, the V gene TRBV27; TRBD2 might be the D (6 bases). The CDR3 totals 15 residues. Germline V gene data show CDR1 as MNHEY and CDR2 as SMNVEV (reference sequence). V lost 2 bases and J 0 bases, leaving 7 bases between the germline ends. The DNA for the CDR3 is TGTGCCAGCAGTTTAACTAGCTCGAACACCGGGGAGCTGTTTTTT. Residues: CASSLTSSNTGELFF.

The V gene is TRBV7-2, the J gene TRBJ2-1; D perhaps matches TRBD2 (6 bases). CDR1 and CDR2 from the germline V gene are SGHTA and FQGNSA. Deletions cut 5 bases from V and 2 bases from J, with 16 bases between. The CDR3 is 16 amino acids. The CDR3 region is CASSVGPGTAYNEQFF. The CDR3 region has the DNA TGTGCCAGCAGCGTAGGTCCCGGGACTGCCTACAATGAGCAGTTCTTC. The full variable domain, with the rest looked up from reference TRBV7-2 and TRBJ2-1, is GAGVSQSPSNKVTEKGKDVELRCDPISGHTALYWYRQSLGQGLEFLIYFQGNSAPDKSGLPSDRFSAERTGGSVSTLTIQRTQQEDSAVYLCASSVGPGTAYNEQFFGPGTRLTVL.

The rearrangement links TRBV27 to TRBJ2-1, with 8 bases fitting TRBD2. The CDR3 contains 15 residues. Germline V gene data show CDR1 as MNHEY and CDR2 as SMNVEV (reference sequence). V dropped 5 bases and J dropped 7; count of bases not matched to a gene: 10. CDR3 in DNA: TGTGCCAGCAGTGGTAGCGGGACCAACTATAATGAGCAGTTCTTC. Translated: CASSGSGTNYNEQFF.